This T cell receptor beta chain was found in a study of neurological immune-mediated disorders. This clonotype was observed at least ten times. The making of cDNA relied on 5'RACE with 10-nucleotide random UMIs. TCRdb analysed the 5' RACE reads with MiXCR anew, one entry per CDR3 protein. The sample contains roughly 62,000 distinct CDR3 sequences, around 5% of which appear only once. CDR1 and CDR2 (germline): DFQATT, SNEGSKA (reference sequence). The germline V and J ends were trimmed by 2 bases and 3 bases, with 17 bases remaining between them. This CDR3 is built from 16 residues. The chain combines TRBV20-1 with TRBJ1-5, with D maybe TRBD1 (5 bases). The sequencing input was PBMCs. This clonotype was obtained from a woman between 50 and 59 years old with multiple sclerosis. The CDR3, as DNA: TGCAGTGCTAGACAGCCCGGGAGGGGACTCAATCAGCCCCAGCATTTT. Amino acid sequence: CSARQPGRGLNQPQHF.